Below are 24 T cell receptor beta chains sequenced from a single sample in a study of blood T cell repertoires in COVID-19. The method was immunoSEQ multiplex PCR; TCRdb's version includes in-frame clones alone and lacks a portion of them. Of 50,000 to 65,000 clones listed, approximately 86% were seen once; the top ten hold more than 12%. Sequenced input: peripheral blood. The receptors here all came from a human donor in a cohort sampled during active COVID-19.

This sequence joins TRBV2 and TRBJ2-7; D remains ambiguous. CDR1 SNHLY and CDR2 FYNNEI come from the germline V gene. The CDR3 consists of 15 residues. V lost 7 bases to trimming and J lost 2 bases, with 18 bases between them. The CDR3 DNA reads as TGTGCCAGCATGGAGTTAATCTTGGCCACCTACGAGCAGTACTTC. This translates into CASMELILATYEQYF.

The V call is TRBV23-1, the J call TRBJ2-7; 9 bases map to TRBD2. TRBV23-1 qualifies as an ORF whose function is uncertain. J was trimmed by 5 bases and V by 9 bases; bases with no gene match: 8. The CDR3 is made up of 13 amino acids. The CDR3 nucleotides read TGCGCCAGAGTAGCGGGAGTAGATGACGAGCAGTACTTC. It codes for CARVAGVDDEQYF.

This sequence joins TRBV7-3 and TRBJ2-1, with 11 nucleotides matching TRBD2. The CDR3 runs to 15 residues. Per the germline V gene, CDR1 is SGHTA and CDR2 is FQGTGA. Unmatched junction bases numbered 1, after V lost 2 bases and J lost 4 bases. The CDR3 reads CASSLGLAGYNEQFF. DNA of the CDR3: TGTGCCAGCAGCTTAGGACTAGCGGGTTACAATGAGCAGTTCTTC.

In nucleotides, the CDR3 is TGCGCCAGCAGCTTCGACAGAGGCTCTGGAAACACCATATATTTT. It specifies CASSFDRGSGNTIYF. The chain couples TRBV5-1 to TRBJ1-3; D is perhaps TRBD1 (5 bases). CDR3 size: 15 residues. The V gene lost 2 bases and the J gene lost 0 bases, with 9 bases spanning the gap. Germline CDR1 is SGHRS and CDR2 is YFSETQ.

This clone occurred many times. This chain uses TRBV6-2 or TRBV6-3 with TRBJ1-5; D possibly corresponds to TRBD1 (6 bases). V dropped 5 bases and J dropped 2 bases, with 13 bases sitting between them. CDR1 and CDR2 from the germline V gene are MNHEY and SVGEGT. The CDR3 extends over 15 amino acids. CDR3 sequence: CASSPGGGGNQPQHF. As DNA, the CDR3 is TGTGCCAGCAGTCCCGGCGGGGGCGGCAATCAGCCCCAGCATTTT.

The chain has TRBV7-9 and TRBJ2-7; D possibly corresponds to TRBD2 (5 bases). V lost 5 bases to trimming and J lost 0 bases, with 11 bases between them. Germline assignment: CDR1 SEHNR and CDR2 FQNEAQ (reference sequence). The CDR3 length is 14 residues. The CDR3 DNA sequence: TGTGCCAGCAGCCGCCTAGGGAGCTCCTACGAGCAGTACTTC. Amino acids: CASSRLGSSYEQYF.

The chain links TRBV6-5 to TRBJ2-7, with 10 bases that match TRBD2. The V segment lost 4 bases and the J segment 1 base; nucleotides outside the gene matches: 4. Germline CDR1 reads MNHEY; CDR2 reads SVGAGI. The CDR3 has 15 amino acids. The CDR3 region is CASSLGLAASYEQYF. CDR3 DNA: TGTGCCAGCAGTTTAGGACTAGCGGCATCCTACGAGCAGTACTTC.

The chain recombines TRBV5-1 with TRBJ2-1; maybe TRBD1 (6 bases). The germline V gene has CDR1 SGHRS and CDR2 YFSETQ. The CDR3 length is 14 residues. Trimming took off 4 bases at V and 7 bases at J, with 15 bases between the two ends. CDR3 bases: TGCGCCAGCAGCATCGGAGACAGGACTAATGAGCAGTTCTTC. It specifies CASSIGDRTNEQFF.

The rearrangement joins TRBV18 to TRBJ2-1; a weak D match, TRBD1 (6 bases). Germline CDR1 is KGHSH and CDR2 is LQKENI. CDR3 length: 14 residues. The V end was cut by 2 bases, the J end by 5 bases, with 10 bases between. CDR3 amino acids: CASSPSQGNNEQFF. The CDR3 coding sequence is TGTGCCAGCTCACCAAGCCAGGGGAACAATGAGCAGTTCTTC.

DNA for the CDR3: TGCGCCAGCAGCCATCAGGCGAATAGCAATCAGCCCCAGCATTTT. Translation gives CASSHQANSNQPQHF. The chain joins TRBV4-1 to TRBJ1-5; D unclear. CDR1 is MGHRA and CDR2 is YSYEKL in the germline V gene. V shed 3 bases and J shed 0 bases, with 9 bases lying between them. The CDR3 has 15 residues.

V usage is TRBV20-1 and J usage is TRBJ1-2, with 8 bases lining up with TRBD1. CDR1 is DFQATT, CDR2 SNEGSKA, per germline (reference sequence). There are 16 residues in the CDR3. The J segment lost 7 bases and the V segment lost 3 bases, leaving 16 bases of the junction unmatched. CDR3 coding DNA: TGCAGTGCTAGTTTCTCCGGGACAGGCAAAAGAGGTGGCTACACCTTC. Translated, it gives CSASFSGTGKRGGYTF.

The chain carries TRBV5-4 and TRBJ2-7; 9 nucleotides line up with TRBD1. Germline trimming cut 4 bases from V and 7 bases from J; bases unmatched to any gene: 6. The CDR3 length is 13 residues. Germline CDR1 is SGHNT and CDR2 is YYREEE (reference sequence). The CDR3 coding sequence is TGTGCCAGCAGCCGGGACAGGGTCGGAGAGCAGTACTTC. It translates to CASSRDRVGEQYF.

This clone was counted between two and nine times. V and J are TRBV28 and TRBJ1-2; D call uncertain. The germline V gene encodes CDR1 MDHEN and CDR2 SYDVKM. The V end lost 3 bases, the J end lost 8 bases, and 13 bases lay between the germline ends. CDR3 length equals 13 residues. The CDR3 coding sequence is TGTGCCAGCAGTTTGAATCGGGGTGTGGGCTACACCTTC. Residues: CASSLNRGVGYTF.

CDR3 in amino acids: CASRDDRNTGELFF. The CDR3 DNA sequence: TGTGCCAGCAGAGACGACAGGAACACCGGGGAGCTGTTTTTT. This chain links TRBV6-5 with TRBJ2-2; D might be TRBD1 (5 bases). V was shortened by 6 bases and J by 1 base, with 9 bases between the two germline ends. This CDR3 comprises 14 residues. Germline-derived CDR1 and CDR2 are MNHEY and SVGAGI.

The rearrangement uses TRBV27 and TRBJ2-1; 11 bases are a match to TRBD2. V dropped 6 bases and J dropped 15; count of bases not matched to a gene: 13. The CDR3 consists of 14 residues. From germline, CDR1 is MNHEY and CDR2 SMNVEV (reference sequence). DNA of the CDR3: TGTGCCAGCAGCCCTAGGACTAGCGGGCTTATAACGTTCTTC. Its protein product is CASSPRTSGLITFF.

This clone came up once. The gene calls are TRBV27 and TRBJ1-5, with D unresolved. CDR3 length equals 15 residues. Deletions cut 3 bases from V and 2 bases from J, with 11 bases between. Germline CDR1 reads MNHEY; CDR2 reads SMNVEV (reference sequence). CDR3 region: CASSLMYVGNQPQHF. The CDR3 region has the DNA TGTGCCAGCAGTTTGATGTACGTAGGCAATCAGCCCCAGCATTTT.

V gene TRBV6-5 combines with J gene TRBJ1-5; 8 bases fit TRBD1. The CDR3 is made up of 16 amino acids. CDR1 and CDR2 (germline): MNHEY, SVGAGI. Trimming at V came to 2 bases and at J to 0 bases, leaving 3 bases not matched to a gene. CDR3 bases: TGTGCCAGCAGTTACCGAGGACAGGGTAGCAATCAGCCCCAGCATTTT. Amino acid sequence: CASSYRGQGSNQPQHF.

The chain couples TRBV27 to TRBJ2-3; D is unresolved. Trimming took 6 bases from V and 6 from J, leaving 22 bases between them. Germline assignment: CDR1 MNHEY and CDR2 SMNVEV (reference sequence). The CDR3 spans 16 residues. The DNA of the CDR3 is TGTGCCAGCAGCCGAACATGGCCATCGTTCAGTGATACGCAGTATTTT. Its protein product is CASSRTWPSFSDTQYF.

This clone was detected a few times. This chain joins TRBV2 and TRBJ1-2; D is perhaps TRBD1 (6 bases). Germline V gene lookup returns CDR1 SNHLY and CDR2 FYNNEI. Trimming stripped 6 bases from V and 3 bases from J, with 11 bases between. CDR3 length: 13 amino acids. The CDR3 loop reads CASSLQGDYGYTF. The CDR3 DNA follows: TGTGCCAGCAGCTTACAGGGAGACTATGGCTACACCTTC.

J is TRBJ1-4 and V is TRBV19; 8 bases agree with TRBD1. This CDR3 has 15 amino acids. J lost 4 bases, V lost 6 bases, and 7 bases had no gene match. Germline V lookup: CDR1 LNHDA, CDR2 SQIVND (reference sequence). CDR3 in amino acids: CASRGQGAGNEKLFF. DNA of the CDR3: TGTGCCAGTAGAGGACAGGGTGCCGGTAATGAAAAACTGTTTTTT.

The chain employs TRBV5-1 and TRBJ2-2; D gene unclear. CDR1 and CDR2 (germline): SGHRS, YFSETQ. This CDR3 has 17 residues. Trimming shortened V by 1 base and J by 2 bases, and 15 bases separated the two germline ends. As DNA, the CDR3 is TGCGCCAGCAGCTTGCACAACACTGGAGCAAACACCGGGGAGCTGTTTTTT. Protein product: CASSLHNTGANTGELFF.

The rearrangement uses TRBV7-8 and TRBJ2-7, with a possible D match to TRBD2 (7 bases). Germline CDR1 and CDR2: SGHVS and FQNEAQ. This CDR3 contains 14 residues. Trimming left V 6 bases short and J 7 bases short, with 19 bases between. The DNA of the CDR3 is TGTGCCAGCAGGCCTCGTGGGGGGGCAGGTGAGCAGTACTTC. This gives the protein CASRPRGGAGEQYF.

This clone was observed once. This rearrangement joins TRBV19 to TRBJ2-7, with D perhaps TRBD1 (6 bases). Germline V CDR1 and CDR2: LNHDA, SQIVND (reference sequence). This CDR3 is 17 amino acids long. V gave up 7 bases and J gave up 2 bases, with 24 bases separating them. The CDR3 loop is CASTAKRGSTGTYEQYF. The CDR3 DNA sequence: TGTGCCAGTACCGCAAAAAGGGGGTCGACAGGTACCTACGAGCAGTACTTC.

CDR3 sequence (DNA): TGTGCCAGTAGTATAGGACAGGGACGGAATGGCAATCAGCCCCAGCATTTT. It yields the protein CASSIGQGRNGNQPQHF. This chain uses TRBV19 with TRBJ1-5, with 7 bases fitting TRBD1. This CDR3 has 17 amino acids. Germline V gene sequence: CDR1 LNHDA, CDR2 SQIVND (reference sequence). Germline trimming cut 1 base from V and 2 bases from J; bases unmatched to any gene: 8.